This T cell receptor (beta chain) was captured by sequencing in a study of post-analysis software for immune sequencing data. About the study: Several disease courses (relapsing-remitting, secondary progressive and progressive-relapsing) of multiple sclerosis were included. Study results and caveats: In patients, about 5 TRBV segments were more frequent than in controls, with TRBV5-6, TRBV5-1 and TRBV20-1 among them.

Built from TCR beta cDNA, the libraries had unique molecular identifiers in them. TCRdb re-called the PCR reads through MiXCR, storing one row per CDR3 protein. The sample contains approximately 730,000 distinct CDR3 sequences, about 32% of which appear only once. This clonotype was counted a few times. Its antigen is unidentified. V lost 0 bases to trimming and J lost 3 bases, with 12 bases between them. The CDR3 totals 15 residues. In germline, CDR1 is MGHRA, CDR2 YSYEKL. This TCR was recovered from a girl under 18 with multiple sclerosis. Material for sequencing was blood. The chain uses TRBV4-1 and TRBJ2-7; the D is unclear. As DNA, the CDR3 is TGCGCCAGCAGCCAAGATTTTCGAGATAGCTACGAGCAGTACTTC. Translating it yields CASSQDFRDSYEQYF.